This T cell receptor beta chain was recorded in a study of regulatory T cells in long-lasting Graves disease. As for time point: persistent/refractory GD, antithyroid drugs over 5 years with positive TRAb. RNA isolated from PBMCs was used to make the TCR library. CDR3 length equals 13 residues. Trimming stripped 0 bases from V and 0 bases from J, with 5 bases between. The germline CDR1 and CDR2 sequences are SQVTM and ANQGSEA. For TCR beta, libraries came from iRepertoire HTBI primers and Arm-PCR of CDR3 regions. In the authors' methods: Identification yielded around 58 TRBV and 11 to 15 TRBJ segments across samples. TCRdb independently ran MiXCR on the multiplex PCR reads; one entry per CDR3 protein. These V and J calls are TCRdb output, not the study's own analysis. There are approximately 690,000 distinct CDR3 sequences in the sample; around 30% occur only once, and roughly 41% lies in the top ten.

The sample here was peripheral blood mononuclear cells (PBMCs), taken when the disease was refractory, from a patient treated with antithyroid drugs. The rearrangement joins TRBV29-1 to TRBJ1-1; D is unresolved. The TCR sequence derives from a female donor with Graves disease. In DNA, the CDR3 is TGCAGCGTTGAAGAAAACATGAACACTGAAGCTTTCTTT. It codes for CSVEENMNTEAFF. Based on the CDR3 plus reference TRBV29-1 and TRBJ1-1, the full variable domain is SAVISQKPSRDICQRGTSLTIQCQVDSQVTMMFWYRQQPGQSLTLIATANQGSEATYESGFVIDKFPISRPNLTFSTLTVSNMSPEDSSIYLCSVEENMNTEAFFGQGTRLTVV.